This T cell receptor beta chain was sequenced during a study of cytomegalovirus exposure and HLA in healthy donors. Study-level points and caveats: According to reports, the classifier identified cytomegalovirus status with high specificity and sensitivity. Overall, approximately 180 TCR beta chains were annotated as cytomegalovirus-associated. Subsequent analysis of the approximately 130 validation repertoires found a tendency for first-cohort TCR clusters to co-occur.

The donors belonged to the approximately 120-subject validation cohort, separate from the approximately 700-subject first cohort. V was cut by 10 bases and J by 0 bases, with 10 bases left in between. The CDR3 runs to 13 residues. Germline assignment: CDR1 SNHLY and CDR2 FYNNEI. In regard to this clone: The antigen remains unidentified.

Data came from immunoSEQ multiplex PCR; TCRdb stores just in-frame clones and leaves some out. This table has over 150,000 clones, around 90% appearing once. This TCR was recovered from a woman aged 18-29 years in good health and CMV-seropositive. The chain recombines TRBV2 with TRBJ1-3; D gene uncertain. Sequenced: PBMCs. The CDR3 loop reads CATAQSSGNTIYF. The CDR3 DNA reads TGTGCCACCGCACAAAGCTCTGGAAACACCATATATTTT.